This T cell receptor beta chain derives from a study of post-analysis software for immune sequencing data. Study-wide background: Both relapsing-remitting and secondary progressive multiple sclerosis featured among the disease courses, as did progressive-relapsing multiple sclerosis.

In this sample, this clonotype turned up many times. What it binds is not known. Germline CDR1 and CDR2: WSHSY and SAAADI. The CDR3 is 12 residues long. V shed 5 bases, J shed 9 bases, and the junction held 4 bases outside the gene matches. Study-wide results and caveats: Significantly lower normalized Chao1 diversity was found in patients with multiple sclerosis relative to controls. Batch-mates among the samples co-clustered strongly by F measure. About five TRBV segments, including TRBV5-6, TRBV5-1 and TRBV20-1, were more frequent in patients than controls.

Libraries were made from TCR beta cDNA, and they carried unique molecular identifiers. With 1 to 10 million T cells as the source, 400,000 to 550,000 cDNA molecules resulted. TCRdb re-analysed the PCR reads in MiXCR, keeping a single row per CDR3 protein. The sample lists about 570,000 distinct CDR3 sequences, roughly 34% occurring once. The V and J genes are TRBV10-2 and TRBJ2-1; TRBD2 matches 7 bases. The sequenced sample consisted of blood. The clonotype was recovered from a girl under 18 with multiple sclerosis. Here the CDR3 DNA reads TGCGCCAGCAGTCGTTGGGGGGGTGAGCAGTTCTTC. As protein: CASSRWGGEQFF.